These T cell receptor beta chains were read from a single sample in a study of T cell repertoires in cytomegalovirus infection. These receptors lack a known antigen. TCRdb passed the reads through MiXCR, listing each CDR3 protein once. The data show about 920,000 distinct CDR3 sequences, roughly a third seen once. Here the sequenced sample was cultured CD8+ T cells from PBMCs, taken from culture after CMV antigen stimulation. Receptors were obtained from a human donor in good health (CMV status not recorded). Some clones in this sample may be carry-over from other donors' samples. The CDR3 runs from the conserved cysteine through the conserved F or W. The D gene is left open where the match is weak. Size is omitted from some rows. Given values are once, few, many or a class for expanded clones.

. TRBJ1-2 TRBV9 . TGTGCCAGCAGCGTAGAAGGGGGGCCGGGCTATGGCTACACCTTC CASSVEGGPGYGYTF
TRBD2 TRBJ2-1 TRBV20-1 . TGCAGTGCTAGTAGGCCAGCGGGGGGCCTTTTGACATCCTACAATGAGCAGTTCTTC CSASRPAGGLLTSYNEQFF
. TRBJ1-5 TRBV12-3/TRBV12-4 . TGTGCCAGCAGTTTAAAATTTCAGCCCCAGCATTTT CASSLKFQPQHF
. TRBJ1-2 TRBV27 . TGTGCCAGCAGTCCCGTAGTCCGGGACGGCACCACCGGTAACTATGGCTACACCTTC CASSPVVRDGTTGNYGYTF
. TRBJ1-1 TRBV27 . TGTGCCAGCAGTTTTGTAGGCTCGCCTTTGGGCCTTCGAGCTTTCTTT CASSFVGSPLGLRAFF
. TRBJ2-7 TRBV27 . TGTGCCAGCAGTGCCGACACCTACGAGCAGTACTTC CASSADTYEQYF
. TRBJ2-3 TRBV18 many TGTGCCAGCAGCACAGATACGCAGTATTTT CASSTDTQYF
TRBD1 TRBJ1-3 TRBV12-3/TRBV12-4 few TGTGCCAGCAGTTTAAGGGACAGGGTACCTGGAAACACCATATATTTT CASSLRDRVPGNTIYF
TRBD1 TRBJ2-1 TRBV15 few TGTGCCACCAGCAGATCCCGACAGGGGGTATGGAATGAGCAGTTCTTC CATSRSRQGVWNEQFF
TRBD2 TRBJ2-3 TRBV27 . TGTGCCAGCAGTCCCTCGAGCGGGGAGTGGGCAGATACGCAGTATTTT CASSPSSGEWADTQYF
. TRBJ1-1 TRBV5-5 . TGTGCCAGCAGCTTGGGACAGGACGGCACTGAAGCTTTCTTT CASSLGQDGTEAFF
. TRBJ2-2 TRBV15 few TGTGCCACCAGCGGGCGCGGGTCGAGATATGCCGGGGAGCTGTTTTTT CATSGRGSRYAGELFF
. TRBJ1-2 TRBV3-1 once TGTGCCAGCAGCCAAAGTTCCCGGACGAACCTCGGCGGCTACACCTTC CASSQSSRTNLGGYTF
. TRBJ2-7 TRBV2 . TGTGCCAGCAGTGAATTCCAGGGAGAGTCCTACGAGCAGTACTTC CASSEFQGESYEQYF
TRBD1 TRBJ1-4 TRBV13 . TGTGCCAGCAGCACCCGGGACAGGGGGGAAAAACTGTTTTTT CASSTRDRGEKLFF
. TRBJ1-2 TRBV6-6 . TGTGCCAGCAGTCCTCTTTCGGCTAACTATGGCTACACCTTC CASSPLSANYGYTF
. TRBJ2-3 TRBV7-8 many TGTGCCAGCAGCTTAGTTTTTGGCACAGATACGCAGTATTTT CASSLVFGTDTQYF
TRBD1 TRBJ2-2 TRBV9 . TGTGCCAGCAGCGTAGCCCGGGACAGGGGGCGGACCGGGGAGCTGTTTTTT CASSVARDRGRTGELFF
. TRBJ1-1 TRBV6-1 many TGTGCCAGCAGTGACGTCTTACAGGGTTTGAACACTGAAGCTTTCTTT CASSDVLQGLNTEAFF
. TRBJ2-5 TRBV4-1 few TGCGCCAGCAGCCAATCCAGGGGCCAAGAGACCCAGTACTTC CASSQSRGQETQYF
TRBD2 TRBJ2-1 TRBV12-3/TRBV12-4 few TGTGCCAGCAGTTTAGCAGCGGGGGGGCAGAATGAGCAGTTCTTC CASSLAAGGQNEQFF
. TRBJ2-2 TRBV6-5 . TGTGCCAGCAGCTCCAGCCGGGACCCCAGGCTGAGAAACACCGGGGAGCTGTTTTTT CASSSSRDPRLRNTGELFF
TRBD1 TRBJ1-4 TRBV12-3/TRBV12-4 . TGTGCCAGCAGTGGGTCCGGGACAGGGGTAGGAAAACTGTTTTTT CASSGSGTGVGKLFF
. TRBJ2-7 TRBV12-3/TRBV12-4 many TGTGCCAGCAGTTTAATCCGGGACGGCTCCTACGAGCAGTACTTC CASSLIRDGSYEQYF
TRBD1 TRBJ2-1 TRBV7-6 many TGTGCCAGCAGCTTAGAACAGGGGACCTACAATGAGCAGTTCTTC CASSLEQGTYNEQFF
. TRBJ1-6 TRBV5-5 . TGTGCCAGCAGCTTGGTCCATCAGGGGAGATCACCCCTCCACTTT CASSLVHQGRSPLHF
. TRBJ2-1 TRBV14 few TGTGCCAGCAGCCTTACCCTCGAGCAGTTCTTC CASSLTLEQFF
. TRBJ2-3 TRBV7-6 few TGTGCCAGCAGCTTCCTCGCCTTACCCACAGATACGCAGTATTTT CASSFLALPTDTQYF
TRBD2 TRBJ2-3 TRBV27 . TGTGCCAGCAGTCACGGGACTAGCGGGGGGGGAAGCACAGATACGCAGTATTTT CASSHGTSGGGSTDTQYF
TRBD2 TRBJ2-2 TRBV28 few TGTGCCAGCAGTCTCCCGGGACTAGCGGGGGGATTGAACACCGGGGAGCTGTTTTTT CASSLPGLAGGLNTGELFF
. TRBJ1-6 TRBV6-6 . TGTGCCAGCACCTCGACAGCCTTAAGCTCCTATAATTCACCCCTCCACTTT CASTSTALSSYNSPLHF
TRBD1 TRBJ1-1 TRBV2 few TGTGCCAGCAGTACACTGGGACAGGGGGACACTGAAGCTTTCTTT CASSTLGQGDTEAFF
. TRBJ2-2 TRBV27 . TGTGCCAGCAGTTTATCTCGCAGGGGTACCGGGGAGCTGTTTTTT CASSLSRRGTGELFF
TRBD2 TRBJ2-3 TRBV7-9 . TGTGCCAGCAGCTGGCCTAGCGGGGTGTCTGGGGGCACAGATACGCAGTATTTT CASSWPSGVSGGTDTQYF
TRBD1 TRBJ2-1 TRBV4-1 . TGCGCCAGCAGCCACCCCCGCGAGGGACAGGGGAACAATGAGCAGTTCTTC CASSHPREGQGNNEQFF
. TRBJ2-5 TRBV7-9 . TGTGCCAGCAGCCCAGGGGGGACTCAGAACCAAGAGACCCAGTACTTC CASSPGGTQNQETQYF
. TRBJ2-1 TRBV6-1 few TGTGCCAGCAGACACTTCTGGGGGGCCGGGGATGAGCAGTTCTTC CASRHFWGAGDEQFF